This T cell receptor beta chain comes out of a study of T cell changes during pregnancy in multiple sclerosis (dated by TCRdb to the late 2010s). The study in broad terms: In women with multiple sclerosis, the researchers looked at how the T cell repertoire shifted as pregnancy progressed.

The cysteine opens and the phenylalanine closes a CDR3 of 16 amino acids. Just the 48-base CDR3 DNA is kept, in frame starting at base 1. V lost 4 bases and J lost 4 bases, and the count of bases not matched to a germline gene is 12. In the germline V gene (reference sequence), CDR1 corresponds to LNHNV and CDR2 to YYDKDF. Libraries came from the immunoSEQ multiplex PCR assay. The table was pulled from immuneACCESS by TCRdb, which kept in-frame rearrangements only. Such tables lose some clones; where checked, under half of the loss comes from unresolved V genes, and the rest has no known cause. The sample profile shows tens of thousands of clones; 90% of them were found once. The ten largest clones capture 4.3% of the sample. As to this clone: Its target antigen remains unknown. Base qualities were left out, and no much larger clone turns up one base away.

Rearrangement joined TRBV15 to TRBJ1-2; 7 of the junction bases match TRBD1. Sequenced material: CD8+ T cells from peripheral blood mononuclear cells, taken in the second trimester of pregnancy. The clonotype comes from a female donor with multiple sclerosis, enrolled in a pregnancy study. The DNA sequence reads TGTGCCACCAGCATGTACAGGGGCCATGTGGGCTATGGCTACACCTTC. Its protein reads: CATSMYRGHVGYGYTF.